One sample yielded the 29 T cell receptor beta chains listed below, sequenced in a study of OX40 agonist ivuxolimab in advanced cancers. Produced via immunoSEQ multiplex PCR; TCRdb's table is partial and in-frame only. This sample has around 68,000 clones, with 91% found just once. This specimen was CD4+ or CD8+ T cells sorted from blood, taken in a trial of the OX40 agonist ivuxolimab. The receptors stem from an adult with an advanced solid tumor such as melanoma, head and neck, liver or kidney cancer.

V and J are TRBV19 and TRBJ1-5, with D possibly being TRBD1 (6 bases). The CDR3 contains 15 residues. The V gene lost 5 bases and the J gene lost 3 bases, with 14 bases spanning the gap. The germline CDR1 and CDR2 sequences are LNHDA and SQIVND (reference sequence). In nucleotides, the CDR3 is TGTGCCAGTAGTGGGGGCGGGGGTTACAATCAGCCCCAGCATTTT. As protein: CASSGGGGYNQPQHF.

The V and J genes are TRBV30 and TRBJ2-3; 8 bases map to TRBD1. The CDR3 covers 13 residues. The germline CDR1 and CDR2 sequences are GTSNPN and SVGIG (reference sequence). V gave up 2 bases and J gave up 7 bases; unmatched junction bases: 5. CDR3 protein: CAWSIGQGNTQYF. CDR3 in DNA: TGTGCCTGGAGTATCGGACAGGGTAATACGCAGTATTTT.

V usage is TRBV5-1 and J usage is TRBJ1-2; D gene unclear. Germline lookup yields CDR1 SGHRS and CDR2 YFSETQ. V shed 4 bases and J shed 5 bases, with 15 bases lying between them. The CDR3 has 14 amino acids. CDR3 loop: CASSLIPGNYGYTF. Here the CDR3 DNA reads TGCGCCAGCAGCCTCATCCCGGGAAATTATGGCTACACCTTC.

A word on this clone: Other DNA sequences in the sample encode the same CDR3. The gene calls are TRBV28 and TRBJ1-2; D unclear. CDR1 is MDHEN and CDR2 is SYDVKM in the germline V gene. Trimming cost V 3 bases and J 0 bases, with 23 bases left between them. This CDR3 is 19 amino acids long. CDR3 coding DNA: TGTGCCAGCAGTTTCACCGTTTCCGACAAGATAAGGGCTAACTATGGCTACACCTTC. Its protein product is CASSFTVSDKIRANYGYTF.

CDR3 bases: TGTGCCAGCAGTTCCCAGGGGTCCTATGGCTACACCTTC. It is translated as CASSSQGSYGYTF. This chain uses TRBV6-1 with TRBJ1-2; TRBD1 is a possible D gene (6 bases). The CDR3 covers 13 residues. The germline V gene encodes CDR1 MNHNS and CDR2 SASEGT. The V and J ends lost 5 bases and 4 bases respectively, with 11 bases between them.

The chain combines TRBV27 with TRBJ1-5; D might be TRBD1 (5 bases). This CDR3 has 14 amino acids. Trimming took off 3 bases at V and 0 bases at J, with 6 bases between the two ends. Germline loops: CDR1 MNHEY, CDR2 SMNVEV (reference sequence). CDR3 loop: CASSFGASNQPQHF. Here the CDR3 DNA reads TGTGCCAGCAGTTTCGGGGCTAGCAATCAGCCCCAGCATTTT.

This rearrangement joins TRBV9 to TRBJ1-2, with a possible D match to TRBD1 (6 bases). CDR1 and CDR2 from the germline V gene are SGDLS and YYNGEE. The CDR3 consists of 14 residues. V was clipped by 2 bases and J by 0 bases, with 8 bases between them. CDR3 sequence reads: CASSVRGTNYGYTF. CDR3 sequence (DNA): TGTGCCAGCAGCGTCAGGGGCACTAACTATGGCTACACCTTC.

This chain uses TRBV11-2 with TRBJ1-6, with unresolved D. V gave up 1 base and J gave up 8 bases, with 3 bases separating them. The CDR3 is 12 amino acids. Germline loops: CDR1 SGHAT, CDR2 FQNNGV. CDR3 sequence: CASSLADSPLHF. The CDR3 nucleotides read TGTGCCAGCAGCTTAGCGGATTCACCCCTCCACTTT.

The chain uses TRBV6-1 and TRBJ2-3; D unresolved. The CDR3 spans 13 residues. Germline V CDR1 and CDR2: MNHNS, SASEGT. V gave up 7 bases and J gave up 3 bases, with 11 bases separating them. As DNA, the CDR3 is TGTGCCAGCAATTCAGCCTCGACAGATACGCAGTATTTT. As protein: CASNSASTDTQYF.

This rearrangement joins TRBV5-1 to TRBJ2-5; 7 nucleotides match TRBD2. With 3 bases clipped from V and 6 bases from J, the junction kept 8 bases outside the gene matches. Germline loops: CDR1 SGHRS, CDR2 YFSETQ. The CDR3 spans 14 residues. CDR3 sequence reads: CASSSGDYVKTQYF. The CDR3 DNA reads as TGCGCCAGCAGCTCGGGGGACTATGTCAAGACCCAGTACTTC. The entire variable domain, with the rest obtained from reference TRBV5-1 and TRBJ2-5, is as follows: KAGVTQTPRYLIKTRGQQVTLSCSPISGHRSVSWYQQTPGQGLQFLFEYFSETQRNKGNFPGRFSGRQFSNSRSEMNVSTLELGDSALYLCASSSGDYVKTQYFGPGTRLLVL.

This clone was recorded a few times. The rearrangement joins TRBV15 to TRBJ2-5; 7 bases match TRBD1. The length of the CDR3 is 13 residues. V dropped 6 bases and J dropped 5; count of bases not matched to a gene: 6. Germline V gives CDR1 LNHNV, CDR2 YYDKDF (reference sequence). CDR3 protein: CATSSGGRETQYF. The CDR3 DNA reads TGTGCCACCAGTTCAGGGGGTCGGGAGACCCAGTACTTC.

This sequence joins TRBV5-1 and TRBJ2-2, with TRBD1 matching 8 bases. The junction had 5 bases not matched to a gene; V was cut back by 1 base and J by 0 bases. Germline assignment: CDR1 SGHRS and CDR2 YFSETQ. The CDR3 loop spans 17 amino acids. CDR3 sequence: CASSLHGTGTNTGELFF. DNA of the CDR3: TGCGCCAGCAGCTTGCACGGGACAGGAACGAACACCGGGGAGCTGTTTTTT.

The chain joins TRBV5-5 to TRBJ1-2, with D possibly being TRBD1 (6 bases). V was clipped by 4 bases and J by 6 bases, with 22 bases between them. The CDR3 sequence is 16 residues long. From germline, CDR1 is SGHKS and CDR2 YYEKEE (reference sequence). This chain's CDR3 is CASSQNRAGPNHGYTF. CDR3 coding DNA: TGTGCCAGCAGCCAAAACAGGGCGGGCCCCAACCATGGCTACACCTTC.

This chain links TRBV11-2 with TRBJ1-2; no firm D call. The CDR3 totals 15 residues. The germline V and J ends were trimmed by 0 bases and 0 bases, with 8 bases remaining between them. Germline V gene lookup returns CDR1 SGHAT and CDR2 FQNNGV. The CDR3 nucleotides are TGTGCCAGCAGCTTAGATCGCGCAGCTAACTATGGCTACACCTTC. This gives the protein CASSLDRAANYGYTF.

The chain employs TRBV7-3 and TRBJ2-1; 9 nucleotides match TRBD2. The length of the CDR3 is 16 residues. Germline assignment: CDR1 SGHTA and CDR2 FQGTGA. Germline trimming cut 4 bases from V and 8 bases from J; bases unmatched to any gene: 12. CDR3: CASSSLPGLALDEQFF. Written as DNA, the CDR3 is TGTGCCAGCAGCTCCCTCCCGGGACTAGCACTGGATGAGCAGTTCTTC.

J is TRBJ1-4 and V is TRBV19; D unclear. CDR3 length equals 17 residues. Trimming cost V 1 base and J 0 bases, with 12 bases left between them. CDR1 and CDR2 (germline): LNHDA, SQIVND (reference sequence). In nucleotides, the CDR3 is TGTGCCAGTAGTATAGTAGGAGGAGGTGCAACTAATGAAAAACTGTTTTTT. Translated, it gives CASSIVGGGATNEKLFF.

This sequence joins TRBV11-2 and TRBJ2-1; the match to TRBD2 covers 8 bases. Per germline, CDR1 SGHAT and CDR2 FQNNGV. V lost 5 bases and J lost 2; bases outside the gene matches: 5. The CDR3 sequence is 15 residues long. CDR3: CASSLSGTTYNEQFF. CDR3 coding DNA: TGTGCCAGCAGCCTTAGCGGGACTACCTACAATGAGCAGTTCTTC.

The rearrangement links TRBV6-5 to TRBJ2-1; 7 nucleotides match TRBD2. CDR1 and CDR2 (germline): MNHEY, SVGAGI. The length of the CDR3 is 14 residues. V lost 2 bases, J lost 7 bases, and 5 bases stayed unmatched. In nucleotides, the CDR3 is TGTGCCAGCAGTTACCGCCAAGCGGGGAATGAGCAGTTCTTC. Translation gives CASSYRQAGNEQFF.

A single count supports this clone. The J gene is TRBJ2-5, the V gene TRBV28, with 11 positions matching TRBD2. The J call is doubtful: the DNA matches TRBJ2-7 better. Germline V lookup: CDR1 MDHEN, CDR2 SYDVKM. The CDR3 is 17 residues long. CDR3 nucleotide sequence: TGTGCCAGCAGAGGGACTAGCGGTGGGATAAGCTCCTACGAGCAGTACTTC. Its translation: CASRGTSGGISSYEQYF.

The rearrangement joins TRBV29-1 to TRBJ1-6; 7 bases are shared with TRBD1. Trimming took 4 bases from V and 6 from J; bases not matched to a gene: 3. Germline-derived CDR1 and CDR2 are SQVTM and ANQGSEA. The CDR3 sequence is 13 residues long. CDR3: CSVGDSLNSPLHF. The CDR3 DNA follows: TGCAGCGTTGGGGACAGTCTTAATTCACCCCTCCACTTT.

This chain joins TRBV4-2 and TRBJ2-5; D remains ambiguous. Trimming pared 6 bases from V and 3 bases from J, leaving 14 bases between. In germline, CDR1 is LGHNA, CDR2 YNFKEQ. The CDR3 totals 14 residues. The CDR3 sequence: CASRGYGQEETQYF. The CDR3 DNA reads TGTGCCAGCAGGGGTTATGGCCAAGAAGAGACCCAGTACTTC.

V usage is TRBV18 and J usage is TRBJ1-4; tentatively, D is TRBD1 (6 bases). The CDR3 runs 16 residues. Germline V gives CDR1 KGHSH, CDR2 LQKENI. V lost 4 bases and J 0 bases, leaving 12 bases between the germline ends. Here the CDR3 reads CASSRGGNSTNEKLFF. The CDR3 region has the DNA TGTGCCAGCTCACGGGGGGGCAACTCAACTAATGAAAAACTGTTTTTT. The full variable domain, its missing parts supplied by reference TRBV18 and TRBJ1-4, is NAGVMQNPRHLVRRRGQEARLRCSPMKGHSHVYWYRQLPEEGLKFMVYLQKENIIDESGMPKERFSAEFPKEGPSILRIQQVVRGDSAAYFCASSRGGNSTNEKLFFGSGTQLSVL.

The chain recombines TRBV18 with TRBJ1-5, with 9 bases identical to TRBD1. There are 13 residues in the CDR3. J was trimmed by 6 bases and V by 6 bases; bases with no gene match: 3. Germline V gives CDR1 KGHSH, CDR2 LQKENI. The CDR3 here is CASSPGQGQPQHF. DNA for the CDR3: TGTGCCAGCTCCCCGGGACAGGGTCAGCCCCAGCATTTT.

The chain recombines TRBV5-1 with TRBJ2-3; TRBD1 aligns across 9 bases. The germline gives CDR1 SGHRS, CDR2 YFSETQ. After removal of 2 bases from V and 3 bases from J, the junction contained 16 bases not matched to a gene. The CDR3 runs 19 residues. The CDR3 bases are TGCGCCAGCAGCTTCTCCGGAGGGGTTGGGACAGGGTCGACAGATACGCAGTATTTT. Translating it yields CASSFSGGVGTGSTDTQYF.

The V gene is TRBV9, the J gene TRBJ1-2; a weak D match, TRBD1 (5 bases). Between the trimmed V and J ends, which lost 0 bases and 8 bases, there was a span of 11 bases. CDR1 is SGDLS, CDR2 YYNGEE, per germline. CDR3 length equals 13 residues. In DNA, the CDR3 is TGTGCCAGCAGCGTAGAGTTGTGGGGCGGCTACACCTTC. This codes for CASSVELWGGYTF.

This clone was observed a single time. CDR3 nucleotides: TGCGCCAGCAGTCAAGCGGTCAGGGGTACCCACGAGCAGTACTTC. The encoded protein is CASSQAVRGTHEQYF. The chain carries TRBV23-1 and TRBJ2-7; D is perhaps TRBD1 (6 bases). TRBV23-1 is an ORF, with its function uncertain. The CDR3 is made up of 15 amino acids. Between the trimmed V and J ends, which lost 2 bases and 5 bases, there was a span of 16 bases.

The genes are TRBV25-1 and TRBJ1-2, with D tentatively TRBD1 (5 bases). The CDR3 sequence is 14 residues long. The V end lost 2 bases, the J end lost 8 bases, and 15 bases lay between the germline ends. Germline CDR1 and CDR2: MGHDK and SYGVNS. CDR3: CASSEEAGRGGYTF. CDR3 coding DNA: TGTGCCAGCAGTGAAGAGGCAGGGCGAGGAGGCTACACCTTC.

This clone turned up a few times. At one end, the junction sequence differs from germline, possibly due to a read error. This sequence joins TRBV6-5 and TRBJ2-7; 10 nucleotides match TRBD1. The CDR3 sequence is 15 residues long. Germline lookup yields CDR1 MNHEY and CDR2 SVGAGI. The CDR3 spells CASSYLGQGGLLTLF. CDR3 sequence (DNA): TGTGCCAGCAGTTACCTCGGACAGGGGGGACTGTTAACCCTCTTC.

The chain links TRBV7-8 to TRBJ2-2; tentatively, D is TRBD1 (5 bases). Deletions cut 5 bases from V and 2 bases from J, with 18 bases between. This CDR3 spans 17 amino acids. Germline V gene sequence: CDR1 SGHVS, CDR2 FQNEAQ. This CDR3 is CASSPGFRAVNTGELFF. The CDR3 DNA is TGTGCCAGCAGCCCAGGGTTTCGGGCGGTAAACACCGGGGAGCTGTTTTTT.